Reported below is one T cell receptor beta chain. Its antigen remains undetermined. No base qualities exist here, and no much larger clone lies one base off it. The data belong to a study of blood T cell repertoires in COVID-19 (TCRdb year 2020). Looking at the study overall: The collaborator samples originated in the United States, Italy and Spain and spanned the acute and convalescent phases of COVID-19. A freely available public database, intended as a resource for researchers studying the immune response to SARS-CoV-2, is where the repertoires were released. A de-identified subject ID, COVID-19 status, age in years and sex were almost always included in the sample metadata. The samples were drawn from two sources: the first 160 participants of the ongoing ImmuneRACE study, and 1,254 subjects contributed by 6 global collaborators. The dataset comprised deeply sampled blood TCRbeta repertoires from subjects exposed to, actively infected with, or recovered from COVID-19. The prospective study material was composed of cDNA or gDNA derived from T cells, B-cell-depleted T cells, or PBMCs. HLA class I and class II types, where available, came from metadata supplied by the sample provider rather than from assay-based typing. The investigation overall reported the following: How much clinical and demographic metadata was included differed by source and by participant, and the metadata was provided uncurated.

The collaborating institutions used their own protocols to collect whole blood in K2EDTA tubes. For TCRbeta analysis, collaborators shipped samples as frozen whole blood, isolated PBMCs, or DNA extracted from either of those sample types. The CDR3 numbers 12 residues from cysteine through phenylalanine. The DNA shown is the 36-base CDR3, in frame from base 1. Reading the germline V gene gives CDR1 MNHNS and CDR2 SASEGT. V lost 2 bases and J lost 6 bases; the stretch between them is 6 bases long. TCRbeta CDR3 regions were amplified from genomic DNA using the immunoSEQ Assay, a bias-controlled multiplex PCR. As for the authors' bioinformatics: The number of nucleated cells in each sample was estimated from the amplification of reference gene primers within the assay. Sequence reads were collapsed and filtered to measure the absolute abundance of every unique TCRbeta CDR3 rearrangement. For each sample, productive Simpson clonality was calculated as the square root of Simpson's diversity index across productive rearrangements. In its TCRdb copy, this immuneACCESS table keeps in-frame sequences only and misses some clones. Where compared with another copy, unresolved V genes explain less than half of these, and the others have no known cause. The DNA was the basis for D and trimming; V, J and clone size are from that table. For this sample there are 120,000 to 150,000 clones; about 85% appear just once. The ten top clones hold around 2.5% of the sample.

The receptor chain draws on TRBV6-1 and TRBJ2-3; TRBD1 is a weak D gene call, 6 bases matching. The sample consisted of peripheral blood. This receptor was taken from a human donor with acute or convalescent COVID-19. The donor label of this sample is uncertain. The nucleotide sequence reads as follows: TGTGCCAGCAGTGAAAGGGGGGATACGCAGTATTTT. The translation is CASSERGDTQYF.